This TCR beta chain was obtained from a study of ipilimumab plus nivolumab after autologous stem cell transplantation. Study-level information: The DLBCL cohort had primary refractory and relapsed disease, with 18-month progression-free survival of around 86% and 29%.

Libraries were prepared by immunoSEQ multiplex PCR; TCRdb keeps only in-frame clonotypes and omits some of them. The sample carries about 25,000 clones, about 86% recorded once. This clone was found once. Ipilimumab, 1 mg/kg, started 14 to 28 days after autologous transplant. The CDR3 consists of 13 residues. Germline CDR1 is MNHNS and CDR2 is SASEGT. Trimming took off 10 bases at V and 3 bases at J, with 16 bases between the two ends. Here the sequenced sample was PBMCs, taken in a trial of ipilimumab plus nivolumab as post-transplant consolidation. The gene calls are TRBV6-1 and TRBJ2-7, with D possibly being TRBD2 (7 bases). The TCR was taken from a male donor with diffuse large B-cell lymphoma. The CDR3 DNA sequence: TGTGCCACTACTAAGGGGGGGAGCTACGAGCAGTACTTC. It yields the protein CATTKGGSYEQYF.